This T cell receptor beta chain is drawn from a study of cytomegalovirus exposure and HLA in healthy donors (dated by TCRdb to about 2017). Regarding the complete study: An earlier analysis of roughly 630 of the donors reported more than 250 Gb of sequence data and approximately 110 million unique TCR beta sequences from about 200 million T cells. Of the 300 to 500 genotyped donors, 81% were placed in the genetic ancestry cluster associated with self-reported Caucasian donors. The number of donors typed differed by locus, with about 629-630 for A, B, C, DRB1 and DQB1, roughly 520 for DQA1, about 610 for DPA1, and approximately 470 for DPB1. The aim of the study was to test whether cataloging public T cell receptors could identify signatures of past pathogen exposure. Approximately 300 gigabases of sequencing data and approximately 85 million unique TCR sequences were included in an early release covering about 700 HLA-typed donors. An earlier analysis of some 500 of the donors used high-throughput TCR beta sequencing to judge whether each TCR beta V gene segment behaved as functional or pseudogenic. Donor age, sex, ethnicity and CMV serostatus were collected together with the repertoire data. Because of strong linkage in the cohort, five DR-DQ haplotypes were treated as single units for association and clustering. Rather than using new phenotypic data, the later analysis identified candidate immune exposures from TCR beta sequences and from how often those sequences occurred across donors. Genome-wide SNP genotypes for about 60% of the roughly 700 donors were used in a later genetic analysis, which treated that subset as a discovery cohort. A later analysis re-examined previously published TCR beta repertoires from about 670 donors and added high-resolution HLA genotyping to investigate patterns of TCR occurrence. HLA typing covered class I and class II loci at four-digit resolution. The study profiled the T cell repertoires of approximately 700 subjects by immunosequencing and related them to cytomegalovirus serostatus. A separate validation cohort of approximately 130 different subjects was used in addition to the roughly 620-subject first cohort. Every repertoire in the discovery cohort had been generated on one and the same sequencing platform. High-throughput TCR immunosequencing, statistical association of individual TCRs with disease status, and machine learning were combined to predict cytomegalovirus infection status. On average, roughly 240,000 unique TCR beta nucleotide sequences were sequenced per donor among 398 genotyped donors of the cohort, with roughly 18% of those sequences being non-productive. The study at large found these results: When HLA alleles, especially DR and DQ, strongly co-occurred, TCR associations were difficult to assign to individual alleles. A cluster of highly shared sequence variants was judged likely to be a technical artifact of the sequencing pipeline. Some IMGT-functional V segments, including TRBV6-2 and TRBV6-3, could not be told apart with the 87-base-pair reads, so those segments were excluded. A few of the identified cytomegalovirus-associated TCR beta chains were confirmed in vitro to be specific for cytomegalovirus antigens. V-gene and J-gene trimming of TCR beta chains was associated with a missense DCLRE1C variant in a later genetic analysis, and the association was replicated in an independent cohort. The study gave a list of more than 150 TCR beta chains associated with cytomegalovirus. Across donors, most TCR sequences were observed very rarely, whereas some public TCRs were present in many individuals. Because some donors lacked HLA typing at each locus, the association tests relied only on the typed subset. CMV serostatus was the only immune exposure information available for the cohort. About 15 rarely observed V segments, including chromosome 9 orphons, were excluded from the earlier analysis of about 610 of the donors because counts were too low. In an earlier analysis of some 550 of the donors, most TCR beta V segments were observed in productive rearrangements about 87% or about 30% of the time, broadly matching IMGT annotations. This cohort had only TCR beta chains sequenced, and the lack of alpha or paired-chain data limited which features could be detected. A further reported finding was that TCR beta sequences accurately predicted the HLA-A and HLA-B alleles for most subjects in the first cohort. Presence/absence analyses assumed roughly uniform sequencing depth across donors, an assumption that may not hold. The authors suggested that the approach could potentially be extended to other disease states and immunological phenotypes. In a later analysis, several top co-occurrence clusters were reported to appear linked to parvovirus B19, influenza, CMV and Epstein-Barr virus. According to a later genetic analysis, donors in an Asian-associated ancestry cluster had fewer N-insertions in productive TCRs than the approximately 630-donor mean. Correlated functional status among segregating V segments might be attributable to linkage disequilibrium, but an unknown experimental factor could not be ruled out. The classifier was reported to diagnose cytomegalovirus status with high specificity and sensitivity in both the original cohort and the validation cohort. In a later analysis, HLA-associated TCR beta chains showed more clonal expansion and lower generation probabilities than non-associated chains that were equally common. A later analysis associated 17,000 or so TCR beta sequences with specific HLA alleles at a false discovery rate of 0.05. A later analysis found that most CMV-associated TCR beta chains appeared HLA-restricted, with HLA associations seemingly driven largely by CMV exposure. In a later analysis, the rate of TCR association differed among HLA loci, with DRB1 alleles having the most associated TCRs and HLA-C alleles having the fewest.

The library was made by the immunoSEQ multiplex PCR assay. For the multiplex PCR, a mixture combining 60 forward primers for TCR Vbeta segments and 13 reverse primers for TCR Jbeta segments was used. The CDR3 region of rearranged TCR beta genes was amplified from genomic DNA by a multiplex PCR assay. The Illumina HiSeq System was used to sequence the amplified TCR beta libraries as 87-base-pair reads. Per the source publication's procedure: A later analysis tallied 75 million to 95 million unique TCR beta chains across the 650 to 750 repertoires, and about 10 million of those chains were shared by two or more donors. Raw reads were error-corrected and collapsed into unique sequences by a nearest-neighbor algorithm in which closely related sequences were merged to remove PCR and sequencing errors. V, D and J gene segments were assigned by aligning CDR3 sequences to IMGT reference sequences. For a sequence to be retained, a match of at least six nucleotides was required to both a V gene segment and a J gene segment. Rearrangements were classified as productive when the CDR3 lacked stop codons and remained in frame with V and J, and all other rearrangements were classified as non-productive. CDR3 was defined by IMGT convention, running from the second conserved V-encoded cysteine to the conserved J-encoded phenylalanine. The earlier analysis of some 540 of the donors excluded any sequence lacking an unambiguous match to a single V gene segment. An earlier analysis of several hundred of the donors called V segments functional above 56.7% productive rearrangements and segregating when the between-donor standard deviation exceeded 5%. A statistical classification framework was built to diagnose cytomegalovirus status from the catalog of TCR beta chain sequences. A later analysis assigned V and J genes by comparing TCR nucleotide sequences with IMGT/GENE-DB human TR gene sequences. In a later analysis, CDR3 sequences and most-parsimonious VDJ recombination scenarios were assigned using the TCRdist pipeline. In a later analysis, each TCR beta chain was defined by its CDR3 amino acid sequence together with its V-gene family, and reads without a unique V-gene family were excluded. In a later analysis, around 650 highly shared, low-generation-probability nucleotide sequences were removed to address suspected cross-contamination and a sequencing artifact. For each public chain, a later analysis derived a clonal expansion index from normalized ranks of inferred template counts within each repertoire. In a later analysis, generation probabilities were computed with a VDJ recombination model fitted to out-of-frame rearrangements, and the resulting probabilities were checked against IGoR. In a later analysis, hypergeometric tests were used to score TCR-TCR, TCR-HLA and TCR-CMV co-occurrence, with a repertoire-size bias correction applied to TCR pairs. In a later analysis, false discovery rates were estimated by permuting HLA or CMV assignments 20 times. In a later analysis, co-occurring TCRs were grouped using DBSCAN, and TCRdist sequence similarity was added for clustering within HLA-allele-positive subsets. For co-occurrence clustering, repertoires with fewer than 30,000 or more than 120,000 public chains were excluded, along with five repertoires with anomalous nucleotide sharing. In TCRdb, the immuneACCESS table is reduced to in-frame sequences with V and J assigned. These tables do not hold every clone; where another copy was compared, an unresolved V gene accounts for under half, and the others remain unexplained. That table gives V, J and clone size, and the DNA gave D and trimming. This sample's table lists 220,000 or so clones. The ten largest clones add up to roughly 1.2% of the sample.

Per the germline V gene, ENHRY is the CDR1 and SYGVKD is the CDR2. The CDR3 goes from the cysteine to the phenylalanine over 14 residues. The kept DNA is CDR3 alone, 42 bases in frame from the first base. V loses 2 bases of germline sequence and J loses 2 bases, and the interval between the two ends is 8 bases. The cohort comprised hundreds of healthy bone marrow donors. At the time of sampling, every cohort member was nominally healthy, though immune exposures that went unrecorded were likely present. The donor tested CMV seropositive and was one of the 289 seropositive cohort members. Every donor gave a peripheral blood sample, and the peripheral blood mononuclear cells from that sample were used for TCR beta sequencing. Genomic DNA extraction from the blood cell samples was performed with the Qiagen DNeasy Blood Extraction Kit. Comment on this clone: Its antigen target is currently unknown.

This clonotype was obtained from a girl aged 2 to 10 in good health and CMV-seropositive. The sample was PBMCs. The rearranged chain carries TRBV10-3 and TRBJ2-3; there is no confident call for the D gene. The bases read TGTGCCATCAGTGAGACCCCAGACACAGATACGCAGTATTTT. The resulting protein is CAISETPDTDTQYF.